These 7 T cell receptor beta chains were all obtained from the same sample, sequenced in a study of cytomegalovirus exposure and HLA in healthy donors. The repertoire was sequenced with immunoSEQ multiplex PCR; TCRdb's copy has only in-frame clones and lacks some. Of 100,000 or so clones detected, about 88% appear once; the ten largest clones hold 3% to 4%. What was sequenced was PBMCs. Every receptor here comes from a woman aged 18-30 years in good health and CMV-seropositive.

Here the CDR3 reads CASSSPGRGRVTYEQYF. CDR3 bases: TGTGCCAGCAGTTCCCCCGGACGGGGGAGGGTGACCTACGAGCAGTACTTC. This chain links TRBV28 with TRBJ2-7, with TRBD2 matching 7 bases. This CDR3 has 17 residues. Germline CDR1 is MDHEN and CDR2 is SYDVKM. The V and J ends lost 4 bases and 2 bases, in that order; junction bases with no gene match: 14.

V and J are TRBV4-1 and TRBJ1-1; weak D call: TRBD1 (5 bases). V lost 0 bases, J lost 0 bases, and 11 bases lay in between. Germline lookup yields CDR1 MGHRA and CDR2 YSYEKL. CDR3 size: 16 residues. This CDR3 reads CASSQDRARVNTEAFF. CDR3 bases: TGCGCCAGCAGCCAAGATAGGGCCAGGGTGAACACTGAAGCTTTCTTT.

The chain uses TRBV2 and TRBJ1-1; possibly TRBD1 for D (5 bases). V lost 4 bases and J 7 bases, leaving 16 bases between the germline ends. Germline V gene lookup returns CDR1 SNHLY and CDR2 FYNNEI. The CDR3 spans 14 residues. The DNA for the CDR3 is TGTGCCAGCAGTGTTTTATCAGGGTCGGGTGAAGCTTTCTTT. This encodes CASSVLSGSGEAFF.

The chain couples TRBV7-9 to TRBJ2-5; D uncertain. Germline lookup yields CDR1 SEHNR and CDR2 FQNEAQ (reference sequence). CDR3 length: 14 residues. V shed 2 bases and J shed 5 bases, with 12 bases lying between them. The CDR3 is CASSLSLGTETQYF. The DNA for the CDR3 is TGTGCCAGCAGCTTAAGTCTAGGAACGGAGACCCAGTACTTC. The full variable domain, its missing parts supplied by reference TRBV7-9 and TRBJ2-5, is DTGVSQNPRHKITKRGQNVTFRCDPISEHNRLYWYRQTLGQGPEFLTYFQNEAQLEKSRLLSDRFSAERPKGSFSTLEIQRTEQGDSAMYLCASSLSLGTETQYFGPGTRLLVL.

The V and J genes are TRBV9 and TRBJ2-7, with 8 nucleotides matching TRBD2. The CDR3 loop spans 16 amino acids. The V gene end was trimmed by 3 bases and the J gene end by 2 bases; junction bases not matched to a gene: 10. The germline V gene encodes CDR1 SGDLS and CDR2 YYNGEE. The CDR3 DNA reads TGTGCCAGCAGCGCTGGGGGGCTAGCGGGCCCCTACGAGCAGTACTTC. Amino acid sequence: CASSAGGLAGPYEQYF.

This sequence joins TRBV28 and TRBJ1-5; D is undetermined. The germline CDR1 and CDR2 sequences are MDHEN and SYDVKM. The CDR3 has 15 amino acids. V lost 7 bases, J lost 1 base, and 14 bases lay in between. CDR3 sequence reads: CASTVGGLSNQPQHF. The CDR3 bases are TGTGCCAGCACCGTTGGAGGGCTGAGCAATCAGCCCCAGCATTTT.

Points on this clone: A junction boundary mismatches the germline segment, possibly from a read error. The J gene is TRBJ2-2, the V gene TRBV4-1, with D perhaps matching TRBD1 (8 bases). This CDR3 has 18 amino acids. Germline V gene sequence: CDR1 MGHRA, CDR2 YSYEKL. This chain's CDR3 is CASSQALQGGSNPGELFF. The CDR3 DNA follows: TGCGCCAGCAGCCAAGCGTTACAGGGGGGGTCGAACCCCGGGGAGCTGTTTTTT.